This T cell receptor (beta chain) came from a study of cytomegalovirus exposure and HLA in healthy donors. Study observations and caveats: Most sequenced TCRs were rare (though some public TCRs occurred in many donors).

The germline V gene encodes CDR1 ENHRY and CDR2 SYGVKD. The J segment lost 5 bases and the V segment lost 5 bases, leaving 6 bases of the junction unmatched. This CDR3 is 14 amino acids long. Notes on this clone: As yet, its antigen is unknown.

60 Vbeta and 13 Jbeta primers were used in PCR. Data came from immunoSEQ multiplex PCR; TCRdb stores just in-frame clones and leaves some out. The sample lists some 180,000 clones; 9.5% were seen once. This TCR was sampled from a woman aged 25-40 years in good health and CMV-seropositive. The specimen was PBMCs. The chain employs TRBV10-3 and TRBJ2-7, with 10 positions matching TRBD2. CDR3 nucleotide sequence: TGTGCCATCAGTCCCTCTAGCGGGAGTAACGAGCAGTACTTC. Translation gives CAISPSSGSNEQYF.